These 28 T cell receptor beta chains were all obtained from the same sample, sequenced in a study of T cell changes during pregnancy in multiple sclerosis. Only in-frame clones appear in the TCRdb table, and some are missing; sequencing was by immunoSEQ multiplex PCR. The table has over 10,000 clones, around 89% seen once. The starting material was CD8+ T cells from peripheral blood mononuclear cells, obtained in the second trimester of pregnancy. These receptor sequences come from a female donor in good health, enrolled as a control in a pregnancy study.

The J gene is TRBJ2-1, the V gene TRBV7-8; 8 bases map to TRBD2. Germline-derived CDR1 and CDR2 are SGHVS and FQNEAQ. The trim removed 5 bases at V and 3 bases at J, leaving 9 bases unmatched. The CDR3 extends over 16 amino acids. CDR3 sequence: CASSALTSGLYNEQFF. The CDR3 DNA reads as TGTGCCAGCAGCGCTCTTACTAGCGGACTCTACAATGAGCAGTTCTTC. Looking up the rest from reference TRBV7-8 and TRBJ2-1 gives the full variable domain: GAGVSQSPRYKVAKRGQDVALRCDPISGHVSLFWYQQALGQGPEFLTYFQNEAQLDKSGLPSDRFFAERPEGSVSTLKIQRTQQEDSAVYLCASSALTSGLYNEQFFGPGTRLTVL.

The CDR3 bases are TGTGCCAGCAGCCAAGTTGGGGGGTCAAGGGCTAACTATGGCTACACCTTC. Encoded protein: CASSQVGGSRANYGYTF. The rearrangement uses TRBV4-2 and TRBJ1-2, with a possible D match to TRBD1 (5 bases). This CDR3 is 17 amino acids long. Germline CDR1 is LGHNA and CDR2 is YNFKEQ. Trimming took off 1 base at V and 0 bases at J, with 15 bases between the two ends.

This clone appeared a single time. This chain uses TRBV5-4 with TRBJ2-7; D uncertain. Germline V gene data show CDR1 as SGHNT and CDR2 as YYREEE (reference sequence). The CDR3 is 12 amino acids. V dropped 2 bases and J dropped 2 bases, with 5 bases sitting between them. The CDR3 DNA sequence: TGTGCCAGCAGCTTCGGTCCCTACGAGCAGTACTTC. This codes for CASSFGPYEQYF.

The gene calls are TRBV15 and TRBJ2-2; 9 positions agree with TRBD2. Per germline, CDR1 LNHNV and CDR2 YYDKDF (reference sequence). This CDR3 is 19 amino acids long. J gave up 1 base and V 0 bases, and 9 bases lay outside the gene matches. The DNA of the CDR3 is TGTGCCACCAGCAGAGAGGGGCTAAGCGGGGGGCGGAACACCGGGGAGCTGTTTTTT. The encoded protein is CATSREGLSGGRNTGELFF. Based on the CDR3 plus reference TRBV15 and TRBJ2-2, the full variable domain is DAMVIQNPRYQVTQFGKPVTLSCSQTLNHNVMYWYQQKSSQAPKLLFHYYDKDFNNEADTPDNFQSRRPNTSFCFLDIRSPGLGDTAMYLCATSREGLSGGRNTGELFFGEGSRLTVL.

The chain is built from TRBV15 and TRBJ2-1, with 10 bases identical to TRBD2. V was pared by 2 bases and J by 5 bases, with 6 bases of the junction left unmatched. The CDR3 covers 16 residues. Germline V gives CDR1 LNHNV, CDR2 YYDKDF (reference sequence). This CDR3 is CATSRMTSGLNNEQFF. The CDR3 nucleotides are TGTGCCACCAGCAGAATGACTAGCGGGCTGAACAATGAGCAGTTCTTC.

V and J are TRBV5-1 and TRBJ2-7; 8 positions match TRBD2. CDR3 length: 14 amino acids. The V and J ends lost 8 bases and 0 bases, in that order; junction bases with no gene match: 7. Germline V gene lookup returns CDR1 SGHRS and CDR2 YFSETQ. CDR3 loop: CARNSGMISYEQYF. The DNA of the CDR3 is TGCGCCAGAAATAGCGGGATGATCTCCTACGAGCAGTACTTC. The whole variable domain, filled in from reference TRBV5-1 and TRBJ2-7, reads KAGVTQTPRYLIKTRGQQVTLSCSPISGHRSVSWYQQTPGQGLQFLFEYFSETQRNKGNFPGRFSGRQFSNSRSEMNVSTLELGDSALYLCARNSGMISYEQYFGPGTRLTVT.

The chain combines TRBV10-3 with TRBJ2-1; TRBD1 is a possible D gene (6 bases). Germline V gene data show CDR1 as ENHRY and CDR2 as SYGVKD. V lost 3 bases and J 6 bases, leaving 15 bases between the germline ends. This CDR3 is built from 15 residues. The CDR3 reads CAISEDTGTSNEQFF. Written as DNA, the CDR3 is TGTGCCATCAGTGAAGACACCGGGACAAGCAATGAGCAGTTCTTC.

CDR3 bases: TGTGCCAGCAGCTCCGGGGGTACTGAAGCTTTCTTT. Its translation is CASSSGGTEAFF. V gene TRBV7-6 combines with J gene TRBJ1-1; D possibly corresponds to TRBD1 (5 bases). The CDR3 extends over 12 amino acids. Germline V CDR1 and CDR2: SGHVS, FNYEAQ. Trimming shortened V by 4 bases and J by 5 bases, and 8 bases separated the two germline ends.

The chain employs TRBV4-3 and TRBJ2-5; maybe TRBD2 (7 bases). The germline V gene has CDR1 LGHNA and CDR2 YSLEER. This CDR3 contains 13 residues. V gave up 9 bases and J gave up 3 bases, with 14 bases separating them. CDR3 sequence reads: CASARGREETQYF. In DNA form, the CDR3 reads TGCGCCAGTGCGAGGGGGAGGGAAGAGACCCAGTACTTC.

The chain joins TRBV5-6 to TRBJ2-7, with D possibly being TRBD2 (6 bases). Trimming left V 4 bases short and J 5 bases short, with 16 bases between. Germline CDR1 reads SGHDT; CDR2 reads YYEEEE. This CDR3 comprises 14 residues. The CDR3 here is CASSPPLAGDEQYF. Written as DNA, the CDR3 is TGTGCCAGCAGCCCCCCACTAGCCGGGGACGAGCAGTACTTC.

CDR3 region: CASSLTQGDNEQFF. The CDR3 DNA is TGTGCCAGCAGCTTAACCCAAGGGGACAATGAGCAGTTCTTC. The V call is TRBV13, the J call TRBJ2-1; tentatively, D is TRBD1 (5 bases). Trimming left V 2 bases short and J 5 bases short, with 10 bases between. The CDR3 is 14 residues long. CDR1 and CDR2 from the germline V gene are PRHDT and FYEKMQ (reference sequence).

V usage is TRBV6-4 and J usage is TRBJ2-7, with 16 bases identical to TRBD2. Germline V gives CDR1 MRHNA, CDR2 SNTAGT. J lost 3 bases, V lost 6 bases, and 5 bases had no gene match. The CDR3 totals 16 residues. CDR3 sequence: CASRPGLAGGGYEQYF. CDR3 bases: TGTGCCAGCAGGCCGGGACTAGCGGGGGGGGGCTACGAGCAGTACTTC.

The chain links TRBV7-3 to TRBJ2-5, with a possible D match to TRBD1 (7 bases). CDR1 SGHTA and CDR2 FQGTGA come from the germline V gene. Trimming removed 2 bases at V and 5 bases at J, with 15 bases between. The CDR3 totals 15 residues. CDR3 bases: TGTGCCAGCAGCTTATTGGCAGGGGGGATGGAGACCCAGTACTTC. Protein sequence: CASSLLAGGMETQYF.

The J gene is TRBJ2-1, the V gene TRBV4-1; TRBD2 matches 9 bases. Germline V lookup: CDR1 MGHRA, CDR2 YSYEKL. This CDR3 region has 15 residues. V lost 2 bases, J lost 7 bases, and 6 bases stayed unmatched. DNA of the CDR3: TGCGCCAGCAGCCAATTGGCGGGAGGGCAAAATGAGCAGTTCTTC. Protein product: CASSQLAGGQNEQFF.

The rearrangement uses TRBV28 and TRBJ2-1; TRBD2 agrees at 12 bases. CDR3 size: 14 residues. Germline loops: CDR1 MDHEN, CDR2 SYDVKM. V shed 10 bases, J shed 4 bases, and the junction held 5 bases outside the gene matches. CDR3 in amino acids: CATDGLAGYNEQFF. CDR3 bases: TGTGCCACAGACGGACTAGCGGGGTACAATGAGCAGTTCTTC.

This clone was seen once. The rearrangement links TRBV6-1 to TRBJ2-5, with D tentatively TRBD2 (7 bases). The length of the CDR3 is 16 residues. Germline V gene data show CDR1 as MNHNS and CDR2 as SASEGT. V lost 3 bases, J lost 4 bases, and 18 bases lay in between. CDR3 nucleotide sequence: TGTGCCAGCAGTGATTGGGGGGAGGGGGAGGGAGAGACCCAGTACTTC. Its protein product is CASSDWGEGEGETQYF.

The chain combines TRBV7-9 with TRBJ2-1, with D perhaps matching TRBD2 (7 bases). This CDR3 has 18 residues. The V and J ends lost 1 base and 4 bases respectively, with 20 bases between them. The V gene's germline CDR1 is SEHNR and CDR2 FQNEAQ (reference sequence). CDR3 nucleotide sequence: TGTGCCAGCAGCTTAGGATGGGGTGGGGGGGGCCGGTACAATGAGCAGTTCTTC. This codes for CASSLGWGGGGRYNEQFF.

The sample holds one count of this clone. CDR3 region: CASGLGVLAGGGYTF. The CDR3, as DNA: TGTGCTAGTGGTTTGGGTGTCCTCGCGGGGGGCGGCTACACCTTC. The chain combines TRBV12-5 with TRBJ1-2, with a weak D call TRBD1 (6 bases). Looked up from germline, CDR1 is LGHNT and CDR2 is FRNRAP. CDR3 length: 15 residues. The V and J ends lost 1 base and 8 bases respectively, with 17 bases between them.

V is TRBV2 and J is TRBJ2-3, with D perhaps TRBD2 (5 bases). Germline CDR1 is SNHLY and CDR2 is FYNNEI. Trimming took off 4 bases at V and 0 bases at J, with 14 bases between the two ends. The CDR3 consists of 16 residues. This chain's CDR3 is CASSGAATISTDTQYF. The CDR3 nucleotides are TGTGCCAGCAGTGGGGCGGCGACTATCAGCACAGATACGCAGTATTTT.

The chain uses TRBV19 and TRBJ2-7, with D possibly matching TRBD1 (6 bases). The V gene lost 6 bases and the J gene lost 2 bases, with 11 bases spanning the gap. Germline V lookup: CDR1 LNHDA, CDR2 SQIVND (reference sequence). CDR3 size: 13 residues. The CDR3: CASSTGWTYEQYF. The CDR3 region has the DNA TGTGCCAGTAGCACAGGGTGGACCTACGAGCAGTACTTC.

The rearrangement links TRBV10-3 to TRBJ2-5; 7 nucleotides agree with TRBD1. CDR1 and CDR2 (germline): ENHRY, SYGVKD. The CDR3 contains 16 residues. V lost 0 bases to trimming and J lost 4 bases; unmatched junction nucleotides: 8. The CDR3 here is CAISESRQGVRETQYF. The CDR3 nucleotides are TGTGCCATCAGTGAGTCTAGGCAGGGGGTTAGAGAGACCCAGTACTTC.

This sequence joins TRBV7-2 and TRBJ1-4; 9 bases fit TRBD1. The CDR3 runs 15 residues. V gave up 5 bases and J gave up 6 bases; unmatched junction bases: 7. The germline V gene encodes CDR1 SGHTA and CDR2 FQGNSA. CDR3 protein: CASSQRTGVDEKLFF. The CDR3 nucleotides are TGTGCCAGCAGCCAACGGACAGGGGTAGATGAAAAACTGTTTTTT.

V and J are TRBV15 and TRBJ2-5; 13 nucleotides line up with TRBD2. Trimming cost V 4 bases and J 5 bases; bases outside gene matches: 7. The CDR3 has 16 residues. Germline loops: CDR1 LNHNV, CDR2 YYDKDF (reference sequence). CDR3 in amino acids: CATSIQGLAGAETQYF. In DNA, the CDR3 is TGTGCCACCAGCATCCAAGGACTAGCGGGAGCCGAGACCCAGTACTTC. Combining the CDR3 with reference TRBV15 and TRBJ2-5 gives the whole variable domain DAMVIQNPRYQVTQFGKPVTLSCSQTLNHNVMYWYQQKSSQAPKLLFHYYDKDFNNEADTPDNFQSRRPNTSFCFLDIRSPGLGDTAMYLCATSIQGLAGAETQYFGPGTRLLVL.

The chain links TRBV5-1 to TRBJ2-1, with 7 bases lining up with TRBD1. The V and J ends lost 3 bases and 3 bases, in that order; junction bases with no gene match: 6. CDR1 and CDR2 (germline): SGHRS, YFSETQ. The CDR3 sequence is 15 residues long. Written as DNA, the CDR3 is TGCGCCAGCAGCTCCACCGGGACAGTCTACAATGAGCAGTTCTTC. Translation gives CASSSTGTVYNEQFF.

The V gene is TRBV29-1, the J gene TRBJ1-1; D is unclear. This CDR3 is built from 13 residues. Between the trimmed V and J ends, which lost 7 bases and 4 bases, there was a span of 16 bases. Looked up from germline, CDR1 is SQVTM and CDR2 is ANQGSEA. CDR3 bases: TGCAGCGCTGAGGAGGGCGACGGCACTGAAGCTTTCTTT. Protein sequence: CSAEEGDGTEAFF. Using reference TRBV29-1 and TRBJ1-1 for the parts outside the CDR3, the full variable domain is SAVISQKPSRDICQRGTSLTIQCQVDSQVTMMFWYRQQPGQSLTLIATANQGSEATYESGFVIDKFPISRPNLTFSTLTVSNMSPEDSSIYLCSAEEGDGTEAFFGQGTRLTVV.

V and J are TRBV7-2 and TRBJ1-2; D is unresolved. In germline, CDR1 is SGHTA, CDR2 FQGNSA. The V end lost 5 bases, the J end lost 4 bases, and 11 bases lay between the germline ends. This CDR3 is built from 13 residues. The CDR3 nucleotides are TGTGCCAGCAGCCCCCGCGGAGGCTATGGCTACACCTTC. Translation: CASSPRGGYGYTF.

This sequence joins TRBV9 and TRBJ2-7; 8 bases fit TRBD1. Germline V lookup: CDR1 SGDLS, CDR2 YYNGEE. This CDR3 spans 15 amino acids. Unmatched junction bases numbered 5, after V lost 3 bases and J lost 0 bases. The CDR3 loop is CASSGSGGHSYEQYF. The DNA of the CDR3 is TGTGCCAGCAGCGGCTCAGGGGGCCACTCCTACGAGCAGTACTTC.

The chain uses TRBV4-1 and TRBJ1-6, with 10 nucleotides matching TRBD1. Germline assignment: CDR1 MGHRA and CDR2 YSYEKL. The junction had 16 bases not matched to a gene; V was cut back by 3 bases and J by 11 bases. CDR3 length: 18 amino acids. CDR3: CASSHTLLTGGAEPPLHF. The CDR3 DNA follows: TGCGCCAGCAGCCACACCCTATTGACAGGGGGCGCAGAGCCACCCCTCCACTTT.